One sample yielded the 11 T cell receptor beta chains listed below, sequenced in a study of blood T cell repertoires in COVID-19. Sequenced by immunoSEQ multiplex PCR; TCRdb stores in-frame clones only, minus some. The data hold about 63,000 clones, with approximately 90% observed a single time. The sample comprised peripheral blood. All receptors come from a woman of 80 years or more with acute or convalescent COVID-19.

CDR3: CASTINRDQPQHF. CDR3 sequence (DNA): TGTGCCAGTACCATTAATCGGGATCAGCCCCAGCATTTT. The chain links TRBV19 to TRBJ1-5; D is uncertain. Trimming removed 7 bases at V and 5 bases at J, with 12 bases between. The CDR3 sequence is 13 residues long. Germline CDR1 LNHDA, CDR2 SQIVND (reference sequence).

The table lists this clone with a count of one. This rearrangement joins TRBV29-1 to TRBJ2-1, with D possibly matching TRBD2 (5 bases). The CDR3 covers 12 residues. Trimming took 7 bases from V and 9 from J, leaving 16 bases between them. Germline CDR1 reads SQVTM; CDR2 reads ANQGSEA. The CDR3 sequence: CSAQRGFGEQFF. As DNA, the CDR3 is TGCAGCGCCCAAAGAGGGTTTGGTGAGCAGTTCTTC.

The genes are TRBV18 and TRBJ1-5, with D maybe TRBD1 (6 bases). The CDR3 runs to 15 residues. Looked up from germline, CDR1 is KGHSH and CDR2 is LQKENI. Trimming took 1 base from V and 2 from J, leaving 9 bases between them. CDR3 bases: TGTGCCAGCTCACCACGGGACAATCGCAATCAGCCCCAGCATTTT. Its translation: CASSPRDNRNQPQHF.

This clone was detected once. The CDR3 loop reads CASSLLTLVHGSYEQYF. DNA for the CDR3: TGTGCCAGCAGCTTGCTAACTTTGGTCCATGGCTCCTACGAGCAGTACTTC. This chain links TRBV11-2 with TRBJ2-7; D call uncertain. The germline V gene encodes CDR1 SGHAT and CDR2 FQNNGV. Trimming took off 3 bases at V and 0 bases at J, with 18 bases between the two ends. The CDR3 runs to 17 residues.

The count of this clone is one. The V and J genes are TRBV7-6 and TRBJ2-7; TRBD2 aligns across 8 bases. With 1 base clipped from V and 0 bases from J, the junction kept 5 bases outside the gene matches. The CDR3 runs 16 residues. CDR1 and CDR2 from the germline V gene are SGHVS and FNYEAQ. The CDR3 is CASSLGGTSGSYEQYF. The CDR3 DNA sequence: TGTGCCAGCAGCTTAGGGGGGACTAGTGGCTCCTACGAGCAGTACTTC. The full variable domain, rest sourced from reference TRBV7-6 and TRBJ2-7, is GAGVSQSPRYKVTKRGQDVALRCDPISGHVSLYWYRQALGQGPEFLTYFNYEAQQDKSGLPNDRFSAERPEGSISTLTIQRTEQRDSAMYRCASSLGGTSGSYEQYFGPGTRLTVT.

V and J are TRBV6-5 and TRBJ2-1; possibly TRBD2 for D (6 bases). Trimming removed 8 bases from V and 3 bases from J, with 11 bases in between. Germline assignment: CDR1 MNHEY and CDR2 SVGAGI. This CDR3 is 13 amino acids long. The CDR3 nucleotides are TGTGCCAGCGGGGGACTCTACTACAATGAGCAGTTCTTC. Translation gives CASGGLYYNEQFF.

This clone was detected a few times. J is TRBJ1-4 and V is TRBV4-2, with D possibly TRBD1 on 6 matching bases. Trimming removed 2 bases at V and 6 bases at J, with 10 bases between. There are 14 residues in the CDR3. Germline CDR1 LGHNA, CDR2 YNFKEQ. CDR3 sequence reads: CASSQNSGDEKLFF. For the CDR3, the DNA is TGTGCCAGCAGCCAAAATTCAGGGGATGAAAAACTGTTTTTT.

The J gene is TRBJ2-2, the V gene TRBV28, with 13 bases matching TRBD2. The CDR3 has 20 amino acids. Trimming removed 4 bases from V and 7 bases from J; junction bases left unmatched: 18. Germline V gives CDR1 MDHEN, CDR2 SYDVKM. CDR3 loop: CASSSWTSGSISALGGELFF. The CDR3 nucleotides are TGTGCCAGCAGTTCATGGACTAGCGGGAGCATCTCCGCTCTCGGCGGGGAGCTGTTTTTT.

V and J are TRBV13 and TRBJ1-3, with TRBD1 as a possible D gene (5 bases). V lost 2 bases to trimming and J lost 7 bases, with 12 bases between them. Looked up from germline, CDR1 is PRHDT and CDR2 is FYEKMQ (reference sequence). The CDR3 sequence is 14 residues long. The CDR3 sequence: CASSLRFGGNTIYF. CDR3 DNA: TGTGCCAGCAGCTTAAGATTCGGGGGGAACACCATATATTTT.

The chain employs TRBV7-8 and TRBJ2-7; 9 bases agree with TRBD1. Germline-derived CDR1 and CDR2 are SGHVS and FQNEAQ. J was trimmed by 2 bases and V by 7 bases; bases with no gene match: 3. The CDR3 sequence is 13 residues long. The DNA of the CDR3 is TGTGCCAGCAAAACAGGGGGCACCTACGAGCAGTACTTC. This codes for CASKTGGTYEQYF. The whole variable domain, remainder taken from reference TRBV7-8 and TRBJ2-7, is GAGVSQSPRYKVAKRGQDVALRCDPISGHVSLFWYQQALGQGPEFLTYFQNEAQLDKSGLPSDRFFAERPEGSVSTLKIQRTQQEDSAVYLCASKTGGTYEQYFGPGTRLTVT.

The chain joins TRBV7-8 to TRBJ1-6, with D perhaps matching TRBD1 (6 bases). CDR3 length equals 14 residues. V lost 3 bases, J lost 7 bases, and 10 bases lay in between. Per germline, CDR1 SGHVS and CDR2 FQNEAQ. The CDR3 DNA follows: TGTGCCAGCAGCTTGCAGGGGCGAAATTCACCCCTCCACTTT. Translating it yields CASSLQGRNSPLHF.